One T cell receptor (beta chain) is described in this entry. All donors qualified as healthy HIV-negative adults and had experienced no recent acute infections or vaccinations. Those who donated, Caucasian adults without exception, all lived in Nashville, Tennessee. This CDR3 region has 15 residues. V lost 4 bases, J lost 4 bases, and 10 bases stayed unmatched. CDR1 KGHSH and CDR2 LQKENI come from the germline V gene. TCRdb's copy holds only in-frame clones and misses some; the assay was immunoSEQ multiplex PCR. The sample lists approximately 2.5 million clones; 85% to 95% were seen once. The sample is drawn from a study of shared clonotypes between healthy human individuals. Overall study: Aged between 18 and 49, the donors were two women and a few men.

The sequenced material came from naive CD4+ T cells sorted from blood. Regarding subset: CD45RA+ positively selected. This sequence was found in a young man in good health. The V gene is TRBV18, the J gene TRBJ2-7, with TRBD1 matching 7 bases. In nucleotides, the CDR3 is TGTGCCAGCTCACAACAGGGACAGCTAACTTACGAGCAGTACTTC. This sequence encodes CASSQQGQLTYEQYF.